The text below deals with one T cell receptor (beta chain). The antigen remains unidentified. The sample comes from a study of vaccination effects on CD4 cells after COVID-19. Sequenced by immunoSEQ multiplex PCR; TCRdb stores in-frame clones only, minus some. Among some 69,000 clones listed, less than 85% were seen once. Germline CDR1 reads LGHDT; CDR2 reads YNNKEL (reference sequence). The CDR3 length is 13 residues. V dropped 2 bases and J dropped 3 bases, with 5 bases sitting between them. Sequencing in the ViraFEST assay came after antigen-specific CD4+ T cells had been expanded with viral peptide pools, which were used to stimulate PBMC. Once cultured for nine to ten days, the cells underwent separation to obtain CD4+ T cells. Having tested negative for nucleocapsid antibodies, the vaccine recipients showed no prior SARS-CoV-2 infection. Wells containing a few million PBMC each were cultured with about 9 IU/ml IL-2 and 8 to 10 ug/ml peptides. At days 3 and 7, half of the medium was exchanged for IL-2 medium.

The study's findings and limits: Both infection-induced and vaccine-induced clones contracted markedly at late post-vaccination timepoints. Researchers report that only 1 of 255 vaccine-induced clones in healthy vaccinees cross-reacted with common cold coronaviruses.

This clonotype originated in a human donor who received a COVID-19 vaccine. The V call is TRBV3-1 (or the pseudogene TRBV3-2), the J call TRBJ1-3; D gene unclear. The source material was CD4+ T cells from PBMCs cultured with HCoV-NL63 spike peptides, sampled before COVID-19 vaccination. The CDR3 loop reads CASSQSRGNTIYF. The CDR3 region has the DNA TGTGCCAGCAGCCAATCTCGTGGAAACACCATATATTTT.